Below are 16 T cell receptor beta chains sequenced from a single sample in a study of blood T cell repertoires in COVID-19. Sequencing was performed with immunoSEQ multiplex PCR; in TCRdb, only in-frame clones are kept and a portion is missing. This table holds more than 130,000 clones, approximately 90% found once. The sample was peripheral blood. The receptors were sampled from a woman between 40 and 50 years old with acute or convalescent COVID-19.

The rearrangement links TRBV7-2 to TRBJ1-6; no clear D gene. Germline V gene sequence: CDR1 SGHTA, CDR2 FQGNSA. This CDR3 spans 15 amino acids. V lost 3 bases and J lost 6, with 12 bases in between. The CDR3 sequence: CASSLGSYPNSPLHF. For the CDR3, the DNA is TGTGCCAGCAGCTTGGGCAGCTATCCTAATTCACCCCTCCACTTT.

The chain joins TRBV7-3 to TRBJ1-5, with 8 nucleotides matching TRBD1. CDR3 length equals 19 residues. V dropped 6 bases and J dropped 1; count of bases not matched to a gene: 17. CDR1 and CDR2 (germline): SGHTA, FQGTGA. CDR3 in DNA: TGTGCCAGCAGGCGACTCAGGGGGCTAGTAATTGGGAGCAATCAGCCCCAGCATTTT. This gives the protein CASRRLRGLVIGSNQPQHF.

The V and J genes are TRBV3-1 (or the pseudogene TRBV3-2) and TRBJ1-3; the D is unclear. CDR1 LGHDT and CDR2 YNNKEL come from the germline V gene (reference sequence). Trimming cost V 1 base and J 0 bases, with 7 bases left between them. This CDR3 is 15 amino acids long. CDR3 amino acids: CASSQGPGSGNTIYF. For the CDR3, the DNA is TGTGCCAGCAGCCAAGGTCCAGGCTCTGGAAACACCATATATTTT.

This clone showed up just a few times. J is TRBJ2-7 and V is TRBV6-2 or TRBV6-3; 7 positions match TRBD1. There are 13 residues in the CDR3. Per germline, CDR1 MNHEY and CDR2 SVGEGT. After removal of 6 bases from V and 7 bases from J, the junction contained 9 bases not matched to a gene. The CDR3 protein is CASSQRTGWEQYF. In nucleotides, the CDR3 is TGTGCCAGCAGCCAAAGGACAGGCTGGGAGCAGTACTTC.

The chain combines TRBV7-2 with TRBJ1-5; 9 positions match TRBD1. Germline-derived CDR1 and CDR2 are SGHTA and FQGNSA. With 6 bases clipped from V and 2 bases from J, the junction kept 11 bases outside the gene matches. The CDR3 extends over 17 amino acids. CDR3 nucleotides: TGTGCCAGCAGTCCGGGACAGGGAAGAGGGGGCAATCAGCCCCAGCATTTT. The encoded protein is CASSPGQGRGGNQPQHF.

This clone showed up just once. CDR3 sequence: CASSLLVAPSYEQYF. CDR3 nucleotide sequence: TGTGCCAGCAGTTTATTGGTGGCTCCATCATACGAGCAGTACTTC. The chain links TRBV28 to TRBJ2-7; D is unresolved. Trimming cost V 1 base and J 4 bases, with 14 bases left between them. The germline gives CDR1 MDHEN, CDR2 SYDVKM. The CDR3 contains 15 residues.

The chain links TRBV20-1 to TRBJ1-1; D may be TRBD1 (5 bases). This CDR3 is built from 11 residues. Germline assignment: CDR1 DFQATT and CDR2 SNEGSKA (reference sequence). Trimming shortened V by 3 bases and J by 6 bases, and 8 bases separated the two germline ends. The CDR3 protein is CSARWDSEAFF. The CDR3 nucleotides are TGCAGTGCTAGGTGGGACTCTGAAGCTTTCTTT.

The chain links TRBV4-1 to TRBJ2-5; TRBD2 is a possible D gene (6 bases). The CDR3 covers 13 residues. Germline V gene lookup returns CDR1 MGHRA and CDR2 YSYEKL. V lost 8 bases and J lost 2, with 12 bases in between. Here the CDR3 DNA reads TGCGCCAGCGGTTTAGGGAGGCAAGAGACCCAGTACTTC. Protein: CASGLGRQETQYF.

This chain connects TRBV4-2 to TRBJ2-3, with D possibly being TRBD2 (6 bases). Germline-derived CDR1 and CDR2 are LGHNA and YNFKEQ. V was shortened by 0 bases and J by 5 bases, with 12 bases between the two germline ends. The CDR3 runs to 15 residues. In DNA, the CDR3 is TGTGCCAGCAGCCAAGACCGGGACTTATTAGATACGCAGTATTTT. This translates into CASSQDRDLLDTQYF.

The chain carries TRBV12-3 or TRBV12-4 and TRBJ2-3; perhaps TRBD1 as D (5 bases). CDR3 length: 13 amino acids. Trimming cost V 5 bases and J 3 bases, with 9 bases left between them. CDR3 coding DNA: TGTGCCAGCAGTCCCACAGGTACAGATACGCAGTATTTT. The encoded protein is CASSPTGTDTQYF.

The genes are TRBV11-2 and TRBJ1-5, with TRBD1 identical over 8 bases. J gave up 5 bases and V 6 bases, and 12 bases lay outside the gene matches. Germline CDR1 reads SGHAT; CDR2 reads FQNNGV. The CDR3 length is 16 residues. The DNA for the CDR3 is TGTGCCAGCAGTTCTGGGACAGGAACCTCTTATCAGCCCCAGCATTTT. This translates into CASSSGTGTSYQPQHF.

J is TRBJ2-3 and V is TRBV7-3; D is possibly TRBD2 (6 bases). V dropped 2 bases and J dropped 3 bases, with 6 bases sitting between them. Looked up from germline, CDR1 is SGHTA and CDR2 is FQGTGA. The CDR3 has 13 residues. The DNA of the CDR3 is TGTGCCAGCAGCTTAGGGGGGACAGATACGCAGTATTTT. Protein: CASSLGGTDTQYF.

The CDR3 here is CASSWGTGANVLTF. The CDR3 DNA is TGCGCCAGCAGCTGGGGGACAGGGGCCAACGTCCTGACTTTC. J is TRBJ2-6 and V is TRBV5-1; possible D gene TRBD1, 6 bases. The germline gives CDR1 SGHRS, CDR2 YFSETQ. This CDR3 contains 14 residues. The ends were cut back, 3 bases at V and 4 bases at J, with 8 bases in the middle.

V is TRBV4-2 and J is TRBJ2-6; maybe TRBD1 (6 bases). Germline CDR1 reads LGHNA; CDR2 reads YNFKEQ. CDR3 size: 16 residues. V lost 5 bases to trimming and J lost 0 bases, with 11 bases between them. CDR3 DNA sequence: TGTGCCAGCAGCGGGGGCTCAATCTCTGGGGCCAACGTCCTGACTTTC. The encoded protein is CASSGGSISGANVLTF.

The chain carries TRBV28 and TRBJ1-2, with D possibly being TRBD1 (5 bases). CDR3 length: 12 amino acids. Trimming removed 10 bases at V and 10 bases at J, with 19 bases between. Germline CDR1 and CDR2: MDHEN and SYDVKM. This chain's CDR3 is CAILGPGGDYTF. CDR3 nucleotides: TGTGCCATTCTAGGACCGGGGGGTGACTACACCTTC.

The V gene is TRBV3-1 (or the pseudogene TRBV3-2), the J gene TRBJ1-3, with 8 bases lining up with TRBD1. This CDR3 is 14 amino acids long. With 5 bases clipped from V and 4 bases from J, the junction kept 4 bases outside the gene matches. CDR1 is LGHDT and CDR2 is YNNKEL in the germline V gene (reference sequence). This CDR3 reads CASSLTGVGNTIYF. The CDR3 DNA follows: TGTGCCAGCAGCTTGACAGGGGTCGGAAACACCATATATTTT.